The rows below give T cell receptor beta chains drawn from one sample of a study of cytomegalovirus exposure and HLA in healthy donors. The data were produced by immunoSEQ multiplex PCR, yet TCRdb's version contains in-frame clones alone and is incomplete. The sample holds 120,000 or so clones, roughly 88% seen once. The sample taken for sequencing was PBMCs. These receptors were taken from a man younger than 35 in good health and CMV-seronegative. Each CDR3 is given with its conserved first and last residue. The order of the fields is clone size, V gene, D gene, CDR3 length, J gene, CDR3 DNA, CDR3 protein. D genes are given only for firm matches. A row's size may be missing; if present it is once, few, many or a size class.

once	TRBV25-1	NA	14	TRBJ2-2	TGTGCCAGCAGTGAATTCTTCAACACCGGGGAGCTGTTTTTT	CASSEFFNTGELFF
NA	TRBV7-2	NA	13	TRBJ1-1	TGTGCCAGCAGCACCCGGGTGAGAACTGAAGCTTTCTTT	CASSTRVRTEAFF
NA	TRBV30	NA	11	TRBJ1-2	TGTGCCTGGAGTGTAAATACTCGCTACACCTTC	CAWSVNTRYTF
NA	TRBV5-4	NA	14	TRBJ1-2	TGTGCCAGCACCTTCGGAGACAGGCCCTATGGCTACACCTTC	CASTFGDRPYGYTF
NA	TRBV7-9	TRBD2	15	TRBJ2-1	TGTGCCAGCAGCTTGTCGGCTAGCGGGTACAATGAGCAGTTCTTC	CASSLSASGYNEQFF
NA	TRBV29-1	TRBD1	13	TRBJ1-2	TGCAGCGTTGCCCAGACAGGGGCGGGCGGCTACACCTTC	CSVAQTGAGGYTF
few	TRBV10-3	NA	14	TRBJ1-6	TGTGCCATCAGGCTAGGCAGCGCCGGTTCACCCCTCCACTTT	CAIRLGSAGSPLHF
NA	TRBV15	TRBD1	19	TRBJ2-1	TGTGCCACCAGCAGAGATTGGGGACAGGCACAGGAAGGGTACAATGAGCAGTTCTTC	CATSRDWGQAQEGYNEQFF
NA	TRBV14	NA	16	TRBJ2-1	TGTGCCAGCAGCCTGGGGTGGAGGGATATCTACAATGAGCAGTTCTTC	CASSLGWRDIYNEQFF
NA	TRBV7-6	NA	18	TRBJ2-1	TGTGCCAGCACCCCTCTCCGGGTTTCCCGTAGCTCCTACAATGAGCAGTTCTTC	CASTPLRVSRSSYNEQFF